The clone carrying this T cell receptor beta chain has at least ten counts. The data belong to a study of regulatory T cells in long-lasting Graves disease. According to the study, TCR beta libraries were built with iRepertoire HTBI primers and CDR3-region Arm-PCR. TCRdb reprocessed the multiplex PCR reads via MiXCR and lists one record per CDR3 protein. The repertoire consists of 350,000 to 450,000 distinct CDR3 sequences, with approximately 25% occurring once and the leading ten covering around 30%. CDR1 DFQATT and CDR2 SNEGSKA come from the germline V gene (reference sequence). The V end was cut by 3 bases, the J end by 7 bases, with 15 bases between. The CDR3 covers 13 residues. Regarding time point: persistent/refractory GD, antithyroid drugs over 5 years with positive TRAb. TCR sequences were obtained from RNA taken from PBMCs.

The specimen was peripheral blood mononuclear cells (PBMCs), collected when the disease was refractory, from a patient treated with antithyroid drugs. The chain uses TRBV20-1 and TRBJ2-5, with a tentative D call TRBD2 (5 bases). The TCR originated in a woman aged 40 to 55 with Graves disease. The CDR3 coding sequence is TGCAGTGCTAGCGAAACTCAGGCGGGGACCCAGTACTTC. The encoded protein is CSASETQAGTQYF.